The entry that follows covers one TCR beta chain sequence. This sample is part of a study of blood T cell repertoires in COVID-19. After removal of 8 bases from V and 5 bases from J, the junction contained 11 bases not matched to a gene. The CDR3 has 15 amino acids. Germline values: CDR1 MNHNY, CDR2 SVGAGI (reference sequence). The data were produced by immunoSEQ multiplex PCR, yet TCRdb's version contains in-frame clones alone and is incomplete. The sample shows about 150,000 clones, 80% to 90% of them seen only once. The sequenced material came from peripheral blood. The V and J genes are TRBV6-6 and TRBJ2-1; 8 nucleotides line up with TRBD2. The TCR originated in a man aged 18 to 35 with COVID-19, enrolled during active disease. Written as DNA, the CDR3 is TGTGCCAGCGACACACCGGGAGGGAAAGACAATGAGCAGTTCTTC. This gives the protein CASDTPGGKDNEQFF.